The clone carrying this TCR beta chain has just a few counts. Its target is unknown. This sample was taken from a study of cytomegalovirus exposure and HLA in healthy donors. Healthy bone marrow donors supplied every sample. Whole-study findings and limits: The authors assumed roughly uniform sequencing depth across donors for presence/absence analyses. In vitro assays verified that a few CMV-associated chains recognized CMV antigens specifically.

The PCR made use of 60 Vbeta and 13 Jbeta primers. Per the original data handling: In a later analysis, some 80 million unique TCR beta chains included roughly 11 million shared by two or more donors. Assay used: immunoSEQ multiplex PCR; TCRdb lists only in-frame clones, some missing. V, J and clone size reflect that table, while D and trimming were determined from the DNA. Here the sample spans about 91,000 clones, 86% being singletons. J was trimmed by 7 bases and V by 0 bases; bases with no gene match: 9. Germline CDR1 GTSNPN, CDR2 SVGIG (reference sequence). The CDR3 consists of 15 residues. The chain has TRBV30 and TRBJ2-1; 7 bases fit TRBD2. The specimen sequenced was PBMCs. The receptor's source is a man aged 30-40 years in good health and CMV-seropositive. The CDR3 region has the DNA TGTGCCTGGAGTGTAATGGGGGGAGGGCGGAATGAGCAGTTCTTC. Amino acids: CAWSVMGGGRNEQFF. The full variable domain, its missing parts supplied by reference TRBV30 and TRBJ2-1, is SQTIHQWPATLVQPVGSPLSLECTVEGTSNPNLYWYRQAAGRGLQLLFYSVGIGQISSEVPQNLSASRPQDRQFILSSKKLLLSDSGFYLCAWSVMGGGRNEQFFGPGTRLTVL.